The clone carrying this T cell receptor beta chain occurred a few times. There are 14 residues in the CDR3. Germline CDR1 MNHEY, CDR2 SVGAGI. Trimming removed 2 bases at V and 9 bases at J, with 11 bases between. The source of the sample is a study of blood T cell repertoires in COVID-19. Study-level information: The origin of the acute and convalescent COVID-19 samples was the United States, Italy and Spain. Nucleic acid was either cDNA or gDNA, and it came from T cells, B-cell-depleted T cells, or PBMCs.

Original processing methods: Cell counts per sample came from amplifying reference gene primers. Libraries were prepared by immunoSEQ multiplex PCR; TCRdb keeps only in-frame clonotypes and omits some of them. The V and J calls and clone size come from that table; D and trimming were worked out from the DNA. The sample includes more than 95,000 clones, 91% of them seen just once. The chain combines TRBV6-5 with TRBJ1-6; D unresolved. The sequence came from a human donor in a cohort sampled during active COVID-19. Sequenced material: peripheral blood. The CDR3 loop reads CASSYDLGSSPLHF. In DNA, the CDR3 is TGTGCCAGCAGTTACGACTTAGGGAGTTCACCCCTCCACTTT.